The sequence of this T cell receptor (beta chain) was determined in a study of T-cell memory formation after mild COVID-19 (dated by TCRdb to the early 2020s). Study-level background: TCR sequence clusters from the two donors were found to be largely donor specific. The cohort comprised two young, previously healthy adult volunteers, one female and one male. T-cell clones expanding and contracting after mild COVID-19 in two donors were tracked by longitudinal TCRalpha and TCRbeta repertoire sequencing.

This sample was sequenced with an Illumina NovaSeq 6000. Using 5'RACE with constant-segment primers, TCRalpha and TCRbeta cDNA libraries were constructed, with sample barcodes and unique molecular identifiers added in the process. Trizol reagent was used to extract RNA from every sample. Amplification of the libraries took two PCR steps, and the second step added a second sample barcode plus Illumina TruSeq adapters. Sequencing of libraries was performed on an Illumina NovaSeq with 2 x 150 bp paired-end reads. From the authors' description of their analysis: Demultiplexing of reads and collapsing into UMI-guided consensus sequences were performed with migec v1.2.7. Using mixcr v2.1.11, UMI consensuses were aligned to TRA and TRB V and J templates and then assembled into clonotypes. A clonotype was counted as expanded or contracted only when both edgeR and NoisET called the clonotype significant, with the noise models trained on biological replicates. edgeR calls used a false discovery rate-adjusted p below 0.01 and a log2 fold-change threshold of 1. As an exploratory analysis of dynamics, max-normalized trajectories of the 1000 most abundant clonotypes were examined with PCA combined with hierarchical clustering. Separately sequenced CD4+ and CD8+ repertoires were used to assign the CD4 or CD8 phenotype of responding clones. TCRdb itself trimmed the public reads at Q25 with fastp, ran MiXCR and retained productive beta chains. A single entry per CDR3 protein holds the most common genes and DNA from its merged rows. These V and J calls derive from TCRdb rather than the authors' analysis. The sample has 300,000 to 350,000 distinct CDR3 sequences on record, roughly 13% of them singletons. The top ten hold over 20% of the sample.

This clonotype was seen more than once but under ten times. This receptor's antigen is unknown. Per-nucleotide qualities are absent, and no much larger clonotype sits a single base away. Ficoll-Paque density gradient centrifugation was the method used to isolate PBMCs. CDR3 length: 13 amino acids, cysteine to phenylalanine. Of the read, only the CDR3 DNA is kept; its 39 bases are in frame from base 1. For CDR1 and CDR2, the germline V gene lists ENHRY and SYGVKD. V is shortened by 0 bases, J by 2 bases, and the region joining them spans 5 bases. What the research found in general, with its limitations: Contracting CD4+ clones were located mainly in the CM and EM memory subsets, whereas CD8+ clones were found to be enriched in EMRA. Some responding clones were found in pre-infection memory, which suggests that pre-existing cross-reactive memory T cells took part in the SARS-CoV-2 response. SARS-CoV-2 specificity of the second-wave clones peaking on day 37 was not confirmed. From day 15 to 85, contracting clones showed balanced CD4/CD8 phenotypes, whereas a second wave of clones that expanded from day 15 to 37 leaned towards CD4+. The study included only two mild cases, and larger cohorts that include severe cases with pre-infection samples were judged to be necessary.

The sequence came from a man between 18 and 29 years old who had mild COVID-19 (a few samples of this study predate the infection). The sample titles of this study are shuffled in the database, so cell type and time point are left out; the donor was told from shared clones. Sample: PBMCs or a T cell subset sorted from them (not recorded which). The rearranged segments are TRBV10-3 and TRBJ2-7; the D gene remains uncertain. In nucleotide form, the sequence is TGTGCCATCAGTGAGTCGGGGACCTACGAGCAGTACTTC. Its protein product is CAISESGTYEQYF.